The 6 T cell receptor beta chains in this list originate from one sample, sequenced in a study of T cell repertoires in cytomegalovirus infection. TCRdb re-called the reads with MiXCR, one entry per CDR3 protein. This repertoire shows about 310,000 distinct CDR3 sequences, 20% to 25% found once; its top ten account for about an eighth. Their target antigens are unknown. Sample: cultured PBMCs, taken from culture after CMV antigen stimulation. Receptor source: a human donor in good health (CMV status not recorded). Some clones in this sample may be carry-over from other donors' samples.

The chain couples TRBV15 to TRBJ1-4, with a weak D call TRBD1 (5 bases). There are 13 residues in the CDR3. Germline V gives CDR1 LNHNV, CDR2 YYDKDF (reference sequence). CDR3 in amino acids: CATLRATNEKLFF. For the CDR3, the DNA is TGTGCAACACTCAGGGCAACTAATGAAAAACTGTTTTTT.

The CDR3 reads CASRRTRGDYEQYV. For the CDR3, the DNA is TGTGCCAGCAGACGGACTAGGGGGGACTACGAGCAGTACGTC. The V and J genes are TRBV6-1 and TRBJ2-7; tentative D call: TRBD2 (7 bases). The CDR3 sequence is 14 residues long. Trimming took 6 bases from V and 3 from J, leaving 15 bases between them. CDR1 and CDR2 (germline): MNHNS, SASEGT.

Only a few counts were recorded for this clonotype. The chain uses TRBV7-2 and TRBJ2-2, with unresolved D. Trimming removed 2 bases at V and 6 bases at J, with 10 bases between. This CDR3 is 14 amino acids long. Looked up from germline, CDR1 is SGHTA and CDR2 is FQGNSA. In DNA, the CDR3 is TGTGCCAGCAGCTTAAATAGGCCTGCCGGGGAGCTGTTTTTT. As protein: CASSLNRPAGELFF.

The chain has TRBV20-1 and TRBJ1-1; possible D gene TRBD1, 5 bases. The CDR3 is made up of 16 amino acids. V was cut by 0 bases and J by 7 bases, with 21 bases left in between. Germline V gives CDR1 DFQATT, CDR2 SNEGSKA (reference sequence). This CDR3 is CSARDLLGGGRDEAFF. For the CDR3, the DNA is TGCAGTGCTAGAGATCTCTTGGGGGGGGGAAGGGATGAAGCTTTCTTT.

This chain uses TRBV27 with TRBJ2-6; no definite D call. With 8 bases removed from V and 4 bases from J, the gap between germline ends came to 12 bases. Germline lookup yields CDR1 MNHEY and CDR2 SMNVEV (reference sequence). CDR3 size: 14 residues. The CDR3 here is CASRSLGGANVLTF. CDR3 in DNA: TGTGCCAGCCGATCTCTGGGGGGGGCCAACGTCCTGACTTTC.

This clonotype was detected many times. The chain combines TRBV7-2 with TRBJ2-1; 8 nucleotides align to TRBD1. The CDR3 runs to 14 residues. V dropped 5 bases and J dropped 4; count of bases not matched to a gene: 4. Germline CDR1 is SGHTA and CDR2 is FQGNSA. Here the CDR3 reads CASSPRQGYNEQFF. DNA of the CDR3: TGTGCCAGCAGCCCTAGACAGGGGTACAATGAGCAGTTCTTC. Combining the CDR3 with reference TRBV7-2 and TRBJ2-1 gives the whole variable domain GAGVSQSPSNKVTEKGKDVELRCDPISGHTALYWYRQSLGQGLEFLIYFQGNSAPDKSGLPSDRFSAERTGGSVSTLTIQRTQQEDSAVYLCASSPRQGYNEQFFGPGTRLTVL.